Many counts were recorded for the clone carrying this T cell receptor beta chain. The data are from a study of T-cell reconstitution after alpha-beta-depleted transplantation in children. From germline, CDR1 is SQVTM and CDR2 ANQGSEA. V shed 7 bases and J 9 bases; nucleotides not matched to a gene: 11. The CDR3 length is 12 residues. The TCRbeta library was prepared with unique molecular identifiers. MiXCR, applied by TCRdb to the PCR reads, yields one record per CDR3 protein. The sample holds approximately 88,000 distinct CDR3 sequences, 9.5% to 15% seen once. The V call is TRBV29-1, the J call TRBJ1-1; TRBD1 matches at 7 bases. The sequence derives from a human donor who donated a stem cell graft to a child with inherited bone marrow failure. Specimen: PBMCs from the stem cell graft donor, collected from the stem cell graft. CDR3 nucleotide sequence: TGCAGCGCCCGGGGGGCGGGACAGCAAGCTTTCTTT. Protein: CSARGAGQQAFF.